The 23 T cell receptor beta chains given below trace back to one sample, sequenced in a study of T cell responses to AZD1222 COVID-19 vaccine. Produced via immunoSEQ multiplex PCR; TCRdb's table is partial and in-frame only. The repertoire has 240,000 or so clones, over 90% of them found once; the top ten carry 0.55%. The specimen comprised peripheral blood, sampled on day 0 of AZD1222 vaccination. The source of these receptors is an adult in good health.

This clone is a singleton in its sample. The rearrangement uses TRBV5-6 and TRBJ1-6, with unresolved D. Germline assignment: CDR1 SGHDT and CDR2 YYEEEE. The V gene lost 2 bases and the J gene lost 8 bases, with 14 bases spanning the gap. This CDR3 is built from 15 residues. The CDR3 nucleotides read TGTGCCAGCAGCTTTGGACCACTTACGGATTCACCCCTCCACTTT. As protein: CASSFGPLTDSPLHF.

This clone appeared a single time. This chain uses TRBV4-2 with TRBJ1-1; D is possibly TRBD1 (6 bases). This CDR3 is 17 amino acids long. Germline assignment: CDR1 LGHNA and CDR2 YNFKEQ. Trimming left V 0 bases short and J 1 base short, with 15 bases between. The CDR3 region has the DNA TGTGCCAGCAGCCAAGACCCCCAGGGCAGGGGGAACACTGAAGCTTTCTTT. Translated: CASSQDPQGRGNTEAFF.

The J gene is TRBJ2-3, the V gene TRBV27, with D tentatively TRBD2 (6 bases). CDR1 and CDR2 (germline): MNHEY, SMNVEV (reference sequence). Trimming shortened V by 7 bases and J by 1 base, and 15 bases separated the two germline ends. CDR3 length: 15 amino acids. The CDR3 DNA reads as TGTGCCAGCACTCCTTATAGCGGCCGCACAGATACGCAGTATTTT. Residues: CASTPYSGRTDTQYF.

The genes are TRBV6-5 and TRBJ2-3; D is undetermined. In germline, CDR1 is MNHEY, CDR2 SVGAGI. With 6 bases removed from V and 0 bases from J, the gap between germline ends came to 13 bases. The length of the CDR3 is 15 residues. The CDR3 nucleotides read TGTGCCAGCAGATCGGAGCTGTCTAGCACAGATACGCAGTATTTT. Amino acids: CASRSELSSTDTQYF.

V and J are TRBV28 and TRBJ2-1, with a possible D match to TRBD2 (7 bases). V was shortened by 6 bases and J by 8 bases, with 14 bases between the two germline ends. The CDR3 runs 13 residues. Per germline, CDR1 MDHEN and CDR2 SYDVKM. The CDR3 protein is CASRFGGGDEQFF. CDR3 coding DNA: TGTGCCAGCAGGTTTGGCGGGGGCGATGAGCAGTTCTTC.

The genes are TRBV13 and TRBJ2-7; 7 nucleotides agree with TRBD2. This CDR3 is 13 amino acids long. Unmatched junction bases numbered 5, after V lost 5 bases and J lost 4 bases. Germline CDR1 PRHDT, CDR2 FYEKMQ (reference sequence). The CDR3 bases are TGTGCCAGCAGCCCGACCGGGGGGTACGAGCAGTACTTC. Amino acids: CASSPTGGYEQYF.

The rearrangement uses TRBV9 and TRBJ1-1; D is unresolved. This CDR3 contains 15 residues. Germline loops: CDR1 SGDLS, CDR2 YYNGEE. The V gene lost 4 bases and the J gene lost 3 bases, with 16 bases spanning the gap. CDR3 nucleotide sequence: TGTGCCAGCAGCTCAAACCCCGACGGGTACACTGAAGCTTTCTTT. This sequence encodes CASSSNPDGYTEAFF. Full variable domain (missing parts from reference TRBV9 and TRBJ1-1): DSGVTQTPKHLITATGQRVTLRCSPRSGDLSVYWYQQSLDQGLQFLIQYYNGEERAKGNILERFSAQQFPDLHSELNLSSLELGDSALYFCASSSNPDGYTEAFFGQGTRLTVV.

This clone was detected once. The rearrangement links TRBV12-3 or TRBV12-4 to TRBJ2-3; the match to TRBD1 covers 9 bases. The CDR3 has 12 amino acids. Trimming cost V 3 bases and J 9 bases; bases outside gene matches: 1. The CDR3 region is CASSLTGGTQYF. The CDR3 DNA reads TGTGCCAGCAGTTTGACAGGGGGGACGCAGTATTTT.

The rearrangement joins TRBV19 to TRBJ2-5; 7 bases line up with TRBD2. This CDR3 is 11 amino acids long. Trimming cost V 9 bases and J 2 bases; bases outside gene matches: 0. Germline CDR1 is LNHDA and CDR2 is SQIVND (reference sequence). CDR3 sequence (DNA): TGTGCCAGCGGGGGGCAAGAGACCCAGTACTTC. This translates into CASGGQETQYF.

CDR3 nucleotide sequence: TGTGCCAGCAGCCCACACGGGAGGGCCTACAATGAGCAGTTCTTC. Protein product: CASSPHGRAYNEQFF. This chain uses TRBV5-4 with TRBJ2-1, with TRBD2 matching over 8 bases. This CDR3 has 15 amino acids. CDR1 is SGHNT, CDR2 YYREEE, per germline (reference sequence). V lost 4 bases, J lost 2 bases, and 5 bases stayed unmatched.

The chain has TRBV6-5 and TRBJ1-4, with no clear D. Germline values: CDR1 MNHEY, CDR2 SVGAGI. This CDR3 is 15 amino acids long. V shed 5 bases and J shed 7 bases, with 17 bases lying between them. Here the CDR3 DNA reads TGTGCCAGCAGTAATTCGGGAGGCTCTTTTGAAAAACTGTTTTTT. Residues: CASSNSGGSFEKLFF.

This clone was found a few times. The chain links TRBV7-9 to TRBJ2-2, with TRBD1 identical over 9 bases. Germline V gives CDR1 SEHNR, CDR2 FQNEAQ (reference sequence). The CDR3 covers 17 residues. V was clipped by 10 bases and J by 5 bases; unmatched bases: 17. CDR3 sequence: CATLPPPGQGITGELFF. The CDR3 region has the DNA TGTGCCACTCTCCCCCCTCCGGGACAGGGAATAACCGGGGAGCTGTTTTTT.

This chain connects TRBV27 to TRBJ2-7, with D perhaps TRBD2 (5 bases). Germline CDR1 reads MNHEY; CDR2 reads SMNVEV (reference sequence). Trimming cost V 5 bases and J 2 bases, with 13 bases left between them. The CDR3 runs to 14 residues. CDR3: CASSPLGEPYEQYF. The CDR3 DNA reads as TGTGCCAGCAGTCCCCTCGGGGAGCCCTACGAGCAGTACTTC.

The chain has TRBV7-2 and TRBJ2-6, with no clear D. The CDR3 is made up of 15 amino acids. In germline, CDR1 is SGHTA, CDR2 FQGNSA. Trimming cost V 1 base and J 5 bases, with 9 bases left between them. This chain's CDR3 is CASSLGYARANVLTF. The CDR3 DNA reads TGTGCCAGCAGCTTAGGTTACGCGAGGGCCAACGTCCTGACTTTC. Filled out from reference TRBV7-2 and TRBJ2-6, the complete variable domain reads GAGVSQSPSNKVTEKGKDVELRCDPISGHTALYWYRQSLGQGLEFLIYFQGNSAPDKSGLPSDRFSAERTGGSVSTLTIQRTQQEDSAVYLCASSLGYARANVLTFGAGSRLTVL.

V is TRBV7-9 and J is TRBJ2-1; 8 nucleotides align to TRBD1. This CDR3 has 17 amino acids. Germline CDR1 is SEHNR and CDR2 is FQNEAQ (reference sequence). V lost 0 bases and J lost 5; bases outside the gene matches: 9. The CDR3, as DNA: TGTGCCAGCAGCTTAGCGGGGGGCAGGGGGCTTAACAATGAGCAGTTCTTC. It encodes CASSLAGGRGLNNEQFF.

The chain joins TRBV6-5 to TRBJ2-3; D gene unclear. From germline, CDR1 is MNHEY and CDR2 SVGAGI. Trimming stripped 6 bases from V and 3 bases from J, with 13 bases between. There are 14 residues in the CDR3. In DNA, the CDR3 is TGTGCCAGCAGCCTCTCCCCCCAAACAGATACGCAGTATTTT. Its translation is CASSLSPQTDTQYF.

Of note for this clone: The identical CDR3 is also encoded by other nucleotide sequences in the sample. V gene TRBV7-2 combines with J gene TRBJ2-3; D is unclear. Trimming removed 6 bases at V and 5 bases at J, with 6 bases between. Germline V CDR1 and CDR2: SGHTA, FQGNSA. The CDR3 consists of 11 residues. CDR3 nucleotide sequence: TGTGCCAGCAGGCTAGGAGATACGCAGTATTTT. This encodes CASRLGDTQYF.

CDR3 nucleotide sequence: TGTGCCAGTAGCCCGGGACGTCACACTGAAGCTTTCTTT. Its protein is CASSPGRHTEAFF. This sequence joins TRBV19 and TRBJ1-1, with D possibly matching TRBD1 (5 bases). Trimming removed 6 bases from V and 3 bases from J, with 11 bases in between. CDR1 LNHDA and CDR2 SQIVND come from the germline V gene (reference sequence). This CDR3 region has 13 residues.

The chain links TRBV27 to TRBJ1-2; D might be TRBD1 (5 bases). The germline gives CDR1 MNHEY, CDR2 SMNVEV (reference sequence). CDR3 size: 15 residues. Trimming cost V 4 bases and J 4 bases, with 16 bases left between them. DNA of the CDR3: TGTGCCAGCAGTTCGACCTTGGCCGGGGGCTATGGCTACACCTTC. Its protein is CASSSTLAGGYGYTF.

This sequence joins TRBV11-2 and TRBJ2-7; 8 positions match TRBD1. Per the germline V gene, CDR1 is SGHAT and CDR2 is FQNNGV. With 4 bases clipped from V and 2 bases from J, the junction kept 4 bases outside the gene matches. CDR3 length: 14 residues. CDR3 in amino acids: CASSSGQGPYEQYF. As DNA, the CDR3 is TGTGCCAGCAGCTCAGGACAGGGCCCCTACGAGCAGTACTTC. The full variable domain, in which reference TRBV11-2 and TRBJ2-7 provide the parts outside the CDR3, is EAGVAQSPRYKIIEKRQSVAFWCNPISGHATLYWYQQILGQGPKLLIQFQNNGVVDDSQLPKDRFSAERLKGVDSTLKIQPAKLEDSAVYLCASSSGQGPYEQYFGPGTRLTVT.

The gene calls are TRBV6-5 and TRBJ2-7, with D possibly matching TRBD1 (6 bases). Germline assignment: CDR1 MNHEY and CDR2 SVGAGI. CDR3 length equals 14 residues. Trimming pared 0 bases from V and 2 bases from J, leaving 8 bases between. The CDR3 loop is CASSYSRTAYEQYF. CDR3 coding DNA: TGTGCCAGCAGTTACTCCAGGACAGCCTACGAGCAGTACTTC.

This clone was recorded only once. The chain employs TRBV28 and TRBJ2-7, with 8 bases fitting TRBD2. V shed 6 bases and J 3 bases; nucleotides not matched to a gene: 10. CDR1 and CDR2 (germline): MDHEN, SYDVKM. The CDR3 consists of 15 residues. CDR3 loop: CASSLPGSGGYEQYF. CDR3 sequence (DNA): TGTGCCAGCAGCCTACCTGGGAGCGGGGGCTACGAGCAGTACTTC.

This chain uses TRBV28 with TRBJ1-1; D may be TRBD1 (6 bases). V lost 6 bases and J lost 11, with 19 bases in between. CDR1 and CDR2 from the germline V gene are MDHEN and SYDVKM. This CDR3 contains 13 residues. The CDR3 DNA follows: TGTGCCAGCAGGTTGGGGGGCCGGCCCGGGGCTTTCTTT. Protein: CASRLGGRPGAFF.